Listed here are 28 T cell receptor beta chains from one sample, sequenced in a study of control samples from healthy donors and cancer patients. The assay was immunoSEQ multiplex PCR, and TCRdb's table has in-frame clones only and misses some. The table has some 130,000 clones, around 92% seen once; the top ten hold 2.1%. Sequences were obtained from blood. These receptor sequences come from a woman aged 45-65 years in good health.

V and J are TRBV10-3 and TRBJ1-4; no reliable D call. CDR3 size: 15 residues. Trimming removed 2 bases from V and 8 bases from J, with 15 bases in between. CDR1 is ENHRY and CDR2 is SYGVKD in the germline V gene. The CDR3 sequence: CAISERRASLEKLFF. The CDR3 DNA reads TGTGCCATCAGTGAGCGTAGGGCGTCCTTGGAAAAACTGTTTTTT.

V is TRBV6-2 or TRBV6-3 and J is TRBJ2-1; weak D call: TRBD2 (6 bases). Trimming cost V 6 bases and J 4 bases, with 25 bases left between them. There are 18 residues in the CDR3. Germline V gene lookup returns CDR1 MNHEY and CDR2 SVGEGT. CDR3 sequence (DNA): TGTGCCAGCAGCCCCCGGGACTTTGGAACCCGGGCTTACAATGAGCAGTTCTTC. Protein sequence: CASSPRDFGTRAYNEQFF.

The chain uses TRBV24-1 and TRBJ2-3; no clear D. V was trimmed by 0 bases and J by 5 bases, leaving 5 bases between them. CDR1 is KGHDR and CDR2 is SFDVKD in the germline V gene. The CDR3 is 13 residues long. The DNA of the CDR3 is TGTGCCACCAGTGATTTGCCCGGAGATACGCAGTATTTT. This encodes CATSDLPGDTQYF.

The chain links TRBV19 to TRBJ2-3, with D perhaps matching TRBD1 or TRBD2 (5 bases each). CDR3 size: 15 residues. Germline CDR1 LNHDA, CDR2 SQIVND (reference sequence). V was shortened by 3 bases and J by 4 bases, with 14 bases between the two germline ends. The CDR3 reads CASSIGTLAADTQYF. The CDR3 nucleotides read TGTGCCAGTAGTATCGGGACCCTGGCGGCAGATACGCAGTATTTT.

The gene calls are TRBV2 and TRBJ1-5; possible D gene TRBD1, 6 bases. The germline V gene has CDR1 SNHLY and CDR2 FYNNEI. The V end was cut by 4 bases, the J end by 6 bases, with 10 bases between. This CDR3 comprises 13 residues. This CDR3 is CASSGQVAQPQHF. The DNA for the CDR3 is TGTGCCAGCAGTGGACAGGTAGCTCAGCCCCAGCATTTT.

This chain uses TRBV19 with TRBJ1-5, with 8 bases that match TRBD1. The CDR3 sequence is 15 residues long. CDR1 is LNHDA and CDR2 is SQIVND in the germline V gene (reference sequence). J lost 4 bases, V lost 6 bases, and 8 bases had no gene match. The CDR3 spells CASRETGAVNQPQHF. DNA for the CDR3: TGTGCCAGTAGGGAGACAGGGGCCGTAAATCAGCCCCAGCATTTT.

This clone showed up just once. The chain joins TRBV9 to TRBJ2-5, with D unresolved. Germline V gives CDR1 SGDLS, CDR2 YYNGEE. The length of the CDR3 is 13 residues. The V end lost 0 bases, the J end lost 2 bases, and 5 bases lay between the germline ends. CDR3 nucleotides: TGTGCCAGCAGCGTAGACACACAAGAGACCCAGTACTTC. This gives the protein CASSVDTQETQYF.

This clone was seen a single time. The chain couples TRBV19 to TRBJ2-2; the match to TRBD2 covers 7 bases. Germline assignment: CDR1 LNHDA and CDR2 SQIVND (reference sequence). The length of the CDR3 is 17 residues. V lost 3 bases to trimming and J lost 1 base; unmatched junction nucleotides: 8. CDR3 residues: CASSIRVLALNTGELFF. The CDR3, as DNA: TGTGCCAGTAGTATCCGGGTACTAGCGTTGAACACCGGGGAGCTGTTTTTT.

The rearrangement joins TRBV5-6 to TRBJ2-7, with D possibly matching TRBD1 (5 bases). The germline gives CDR1 SGHDT, CDR2 YYEEEE. V was clipped by 6 bases and J by 3 bases, with 19 bases between them. This CDR3 is 15 amino acids long. The CDR3 region is CASIQYRTKNYEQYF. CDR3 DNA: TGTGCCAGCATCCAATACAGGACCAAAAACTACGAGCAGTACTTC.

This chain connects TRBV2 to TRBJ1-6; TRBD1 agrees at 9 bases. This CDR3 is built from 15 residues. V trimming: 3 bases; J trimming: 10 bases; junction bases outside the gene matches: 7. Germline V gene sequence: CDR1 SNHLY, CDR2 FYNNEI. The CDR3 DNA is TGTGCCAGCAGTGACAGATACAGGGGGCAATCACCCCTCCACTTT. It specifies CASSDRYRGQSPLHF.

The rearrangement uses TRBV3-1 (or the pseudogene TRBV3-2) and TRBJ1-4; D not certain. This CDR3 is built from 13 residues. Trimming stripped 8 bases from V and 6 bases from J, with 13 bases between. Germline CDR1 reads LGHDT; CDR2 reads YNNKEL (reference sequence). In nucleotides, the CDR3 is TGTGCCAGCGCTGAGCAGTGGGATGAAAAACTGTTTTTT. Protein sequence: CASAEQWDEKLFF.

The chain is built from TRBV9 and TRBJ1-2, with 9 bases aligning to TRBD1. Germline CDR1 SGDLS, CDR2 YYNGEE. The trim removed 7 bases at V and 7 bases at J, leaving 14 bases unmatched. The CDR3 consists of 15 residues. CDR3 coding DNA: TGTGCCAGCCCGGGACAGGGTTATAAGGTGGGTGGCTACACCTTC. The encoded protein is CASPGQGYKVGGYTF.

The chain employs TRBV7-9 and TRBJ1-4; the D gene is possibly TRBD1 (5 bases). V lost 1 base and J lost 7, with 16 bases in between. Germline-derived CDR1 and CDR2 are SEHNR and FQNEAQ (reference sequence). The CDR3 has 16 amino acids. As DNA, the CDR3 is TGTGCCAGCAGCTTAGTCGGACGCACTGGGGGTGAAAAACTGTTTTTT. Translation gives CASSLVGRTGGEKLFF.

The count of this clone is one. V usage is TRBV25-1 and J usage is TRBJ2-1; 10 bases agree with TRBD1. The CDR3 totals 17 residues. Trimming at V came to 3 bases and at J to 7 bases, leaving 12 bases not matched to a gene. The germline V gene has CDR1 MGHDK and CDR2 SYGVNS. In nucleotides, the CDR3 is TGTGCCAGCAGTGACTGGGGGGGGACAGGGGTAGGTAATGAGCAGTTCTTC. It codes for CASSDWGGTGVGNEQFF.

J is TRBJ1-6 and V is TRBV5-1; 7 bases match TRBD1. Germline V gene data show CDR1 as SGHRS and CDR2 as YFSETQ. J gave up 8 bases and V 3 bases, and 5 bases lay outside the gene matches. CDR3 length: 14 amino acids. This CDR3 reads CASSSDRVYSPLHF. The CDR3 DNA reads as TGCGCCAGCAGCTCCGACAGGGTTTATTCACCCCTCCACTTT.

This clone appeared a few times. The chain joins TRBV18 to TRBJ1-2, with TRBD1 matching 8 bases. V dropped 2 bases and J dropped 4; count of bases not matched to a gene: 9. This CDR3 comprises 16 residues. Germline V gives CDR1 KGHSH, CDR2 LQKENI. For the CDR3, the DNA is TGTGCCAGCTCACCAGACTCAGGGGGCGCGAGCTATGGCTACACCTTC. It translates to CASSPDSGGASYGYTF.

V usage is TRBV7-8 and J usage is TRBJ1-5; 8 nucleotides agree with TRBD1. The ends lost 2 bases at V and 6 bases at J; junction bases unmatched: 6. Germline CDR1 and CDR2: SGHVS and FQNEAQ. The CDR3 is 15 amino acids. CDR3 bases: TGTGCCAGCAGCTTACAGGGGGCGATGGGTCAGCCCCAGCATTTT. Protein: CASSLQGAMGQPQHF.

V usage is TRBV2 and J usage is TRBJ2-1; 9 bases line up with TRBD1. Germline V gives CDR1 SNHLY, CDR2 FYNNEI. The CDR3 is 15 amino acids. The junction had 8 bases not matched to a gene; V was cut back by 7 bases and J by 4 bases. The CDR3 loop reads CASTHTTGGYNEQFF. In DNA form, the CDR3 reads TGTGCCAGCACCCACACGACAGGGGGATACAATGAGCAGTTCTTC. Full variable domain (missing parts from reference TRBV2 and TRBJ2-1): EPEVTQTPSHQVTQMGQEVILRCVPISNHLYFYWYRQILGQKVEFLVSFYNNEISEKSEIFDDQFSVERPDGSNFTLKIRSTKLEDSAMYFCASTHTTGGYNEQFFGPGTRLTVL.

The rearrangement uses TRBV10-1 and TRBJ1-1; 9 nucleotides agree with TRBD1. V shed 5 bases, J shed 4 bases, and the junction held 11 bases outside the gene matches. The length of the CDR3 is 16 residues. CDR1 is WNHNN, CDR2 SYGVQD, per germline (reference sequence). The CDR3 is CASSQSRTGDSTEAFF. CDR3 bases: TGCGCCAGCAGTCAAAGTAGGACAGGGGATAGCACTGAAGCTTTCTTT.

The chain employs TRBV21-1 and TRBJ1-1; whether TRBD1, the table's D call, matches the DNA was not checked. TRBV21-1 is annotated as a pseudogene. This CDR3 comprises 17 residues. The CDR3 spells CASSKGPANTMNTEAFF. The CDR3 region has the DNA TGTGCCAGCAGCAAGGGGCCAGCGAATACAATGAACACTGAAGCTTTCTTT.

The chain uses TRBV18 and TRBJ1-1, with no clear D. The CDR3 length is 17 residues. The germline gives CDR1 KGHSH, CDR2 LQKENI. The V end lost 1 base, the J end lost 3 bases, and 18 bases lay between the germline ends. CDR3: CASSPLPRAPGDTEAFF. DNA of the CDR3: TGTGCCAGCTCACCACTGCCTCGGGCCCCAGGCGACACTGAAGCTTTCTTT.

This clone was picked up a small number of times. The chain carries TRBV27 and TRBJ1-3; the D is unclear. The ends were cut back, 8 bases at V and 5 bases at J, with 22 bases in the middle. CDR3 length: 16 residues. Germline CDR1 reads MNHEY; CDR2 reads SMNVEV (reference sequence). This chain's CDR3 is CASGLTGLGSRNTIYF. The CDR3 DNA follows: TGTGCCAGCGGACTGACGGGCCTGGGGTCTAGAAACACCATATATTTT.

The chain joins TRBV4-1 to TRBJ1-1; 7 bases are a match to TRBD1. Germline lookup yields CDR1 MGHRA and CDR2 YSYEKL. The J segment lost 10 bases and the V segment lost 4 bases, leaving 15 bases of the junction unmatched. The CDR3 is made up of 15 amino acids. CDR3 nucleotides: TGCGCCAGCAGCCCGACAGACAGGGCGGAGACAGGAGCTTTCTTT. This translates into CASSPTDRAETGAFF.

This clone was seen only once. The chain combines TRBV30 with TRBJ1-2; 7 bases are shared with TRBD1. CDR3 length equals 13 residues. V was clipped by 4 bases and J by 5 bases; unmatched bases: 7. The germline V gene has CDR1 GTSNPN and CDR2 SVGIG (reference sequence). CDR3 nucleotides: TGTGCCTGGAACTGGGGACAGTCTTATGGCTACACCTTC. Residues: CAWNWGQSYGYTF.

The chain recombines TRBV3-1 (or the pseudogene TRBV3-2) with TRBJ2-4; D is perhaps TRBD2 (7 bases). The germline V and J ends were trimmed by 9 bases and 1 base, with 22 bases remaining between them. CDR3 length: 17 residues. Germline assignment: CDR1 LGHDT and CDR2 YNNKEL (reference sequence). CDR3 in amino acids: CASRPGGPRRAKNIQYF. In nucleotides, the CDR3 is TGTGCCAGTCGGCCGGGGGGCCCTCGGAGGGCCAAAAACATTCAGTACTTC.

The V gene is TRBV28, the J gene TRBJ1-1; D uncertain. The CDR3 has 12 amino acids. CDR1 is MDHEN, CDR2 SYDVKM, per germline. The V end lost 10 bases, the J end lost 2 bases, and 11 bases lay between the germline ends. In DNA, the CDR3 is TGTGCCACCAACGACCTTAACACTGAAGCTTTCTTT. Its protein is CATNDLNTEAFF. Complete variable domain (other parts from reference TRBV28 and TRBJ1-1): DVKVTQSSRYLVKRTGEKVFLECVQDMDHENMFWYRQDPGLGLRLIYFSYDVKMKEKGDIPEGYSVSREKKERFSLILESASTNQTSMYLCATNDLNTEAFFGQGTRLTVV.

The V and J genes are TRBV7-2 and TRBJ2-3, with 12 bases lining up with TRBD2. Trimming cost V 4 bases and J 0 bases; bases outside gene matches: 5. The CDR3 sequence is 17 residues long. Germline loops: CDR1 SGHTA, CDR2 FQGNSA. The CDR3 protein is CASSSGLAGTSTDTQYF. CDR3 in DNA: TGTGCCAGCAGCTCCGGACTAGCGGGAACTAGCACAGATACGCAGTATTTT.

The V gene is TRBV28, the J gene TRBJ2-1; D may be TRBD2 (5 bases). CDR1 is MDHEN and CDR2 is SYDVKM in the germline V gene. This CDR3 has 17 amino acids. The ends were cut back, 2 bases at V and 3 bases at J, with 17 bases in the middle. The CDR3 region is CASSLRSWRSYYNEQFF. For the CDR3, the DNA is TGTGCCAGCAGTTTACGTTCGTGGAGGTCTTACTACAATGAGCAGTTCTTC.